A selection of T cell receptor beta chains follows, all from one sample in a study of blood T cell repertoires in COVID-19. Data came from immunoSEQ multiplex PCR; TCRdb stores just in-frame clones and leaves some out. The table has 70,000 to 85,000 clones, approximately 86% seen once. Sequences were obtained from peripheral blood. The source is a woman aged 55-69 years with acute or convalescent COVID-19. The CDR3 runs from the conserved cysteine through the conserved F or W. D genes are given only for firm matches. A clone size is listed for some rows: how often the clone was seen (once, few, many), or a class if it is expanded.

v_gene: TRBV18; d_gene: .; j_gene: TRBJ1-2; abundance: .; CDR3aa: CASSPRGGDGYTF; CDR3nt: TGTGCCAGCTCACCAAGGGGAGGGGACGGCTACACCTTC
v_gene: TRBV4-1; d_gene: TRBD1; j_gene: TRBJ2-7; abundance: .; CDR3aa: CASSPTGGLTYEQYF; CDR3nt: TGCGCCAGCAGCCCTACAGGGGGTCTAACCTACGAGCAGTACTTC
v_gene: TRBV14; d_gene: .; j_gene: TRBJ1-2; abundance: .; CDR3aa: CASSRQGVGYTF; CDR3nt: TGTGCCAGCAGCCGTCAGGGTGTCGGCTACACCTTC
v_gene: TRBV19; d_gene: TRBD1; j_gene: TRBJ2-5; abundance: .; CDR3aa: CASSIGQGGETQYF; CDR3nt: TGTGCCAGTAGTATCGGACAGGGTGGGGAGACCCAGTACTTC
v_gene: TRBV5-1; d_gene: TRBD1; j_gene: TRBJ2-1; abundance: .; CDR3aa: CASSERTGMALVEQFF; CDR3nt: TGCGCCAGCAGCGAACGGACAGGGATGGCCCTAGTGGAGCAGTTCTTC
v_gene: TRBV11-2; d_gene: TRBD1; j_gene: TRBJ1-4; abundance: .; CDR3aa: CASSPRTGKLFF; CDR3nt: TGTGCCAGCAGCCCTCGGACAGGGAAACTGTTTTTT
v_gene: TRBV6-2/TRBV6-3; d_gene: .; j_gene: TRBJ2-3; abundance: .; CDR3aa: CASSYPDGATDTQYF; CDR3nt: TGTGCCAGCAGTTACCCGGATGGGGCCACAGATACGCAGTATTTT
v_gene: TRBV24-1; d_gene: .; j_gene: TRBJ1-1; abundance: .; CDR3aa: CATRSSTGNTEAFF; CDR3nt: TGTGCCACCAGGAGCTCGACAGGGAACACTGAAGCTTTCTTT
v_gene: TRBV3-1/TRBV3-2; d_gene: TRBD1; j_gene: TRBJ2-1; abundance: .; CDR3aa: CASSRTGENEQFF; CDR3nt: TGTGCCAGCAGCCGGACAGGGGAGAATGAGCAGTTCTTC
v_gene: TRBV28; d_gene: .; j_gene: TRBJ1-1; abundance: once; CDR3aa: CASSIGGASGTEAFF; CDR3nt: TGTGCCAGCAGCATAGGGGGGGCTAGTGGCACTGAAGCTTTCTTT
v_gene: TRBV28; d_gene: .; j_gene: TRBJ2-3; abundance: .; CDR3aa: CASSFSGSDTQYF; CDR3nt: TGTGCCAGCAGTTTCTCAGGGTCCGATACGCAGTATTTT
v_gene: TRBV29-1; d_gene: .; j_gene: TRBJ2-3; abundance: once; CDR3aa: CSVPPGGGHTDTQYF; CDR3nt: TGCAGCGTCCCCCCCGGGGGAGGACACACAGATACGCAGTATTTT
v_gene: TRBV18; d_gene: .; j_gene: TRBJ1-2; abundance: once; CDR3aa: CASSHSPGHANYGYTF; CDR3nt: TGTGCCAGCTCACACTCTCCAGGACATGCTAACTATGGCTACACCTTC
v_gene: TRBV24-1; d_gene: TRBD1; j_gene: TRBJ1-2; abundance: .; CDR3aa: CATSDLGQADGYTF; CDR3nt: TGTGCCACCAGTGATTTGGGACAGGCGGATGGCTACACCTTC
v_gene: TRBV30; d_gene: TRBD1; j_gene: TRBJ1-4; abundance: .; CDR3aa: CAWSAGTGNEKLFF; CDR3nt: TGTGCCTGGAGTGCAGGGACAGGGAATGAAAAACTGTTTTTT
v_gene: TRBV29-1; d_gene: TRBD1; j_gene: TRBJ2-3; abundance: .; CDR3aa: CSVEEWTGTDTQYF; CDR3nt: TGCAGCGTTGAAGAGTGGACAGGGACAGATACGCAGTATTTT
v_gene: TRBV6-2/TRBV6-3; d_gene: .; j_gene: TRBJ1-6; abundance: .; CDR3aa: CASSYSYRASPLHF; CDR3nt: TGTGCCAGCAGTTACTCGTACAGGGCTTCACCCCTCCACTTT
v_gene: TRBV9; d_gene: .; j_gene: TRBJ1-6; abundance: few; CDR3aa: CASSVGLELNSPLHF; CDR3nt: TGTGCCAGCAGCGTAGGACTGGAGCTTAATTCACCCCTCCACTTT
v_gene: TRBV30; d_gene: .; j_gene: TRBJ2-2; abundance: .; CDR3aa: CAWSVFGVTGELFF; CDR3nt: TGTGCCTGGAGTGTATTCGGGGTCACCGGGGAGCTGTTTTTT
v_gene: TRBV4-1; d_gene: TRBD1; j_gene: TRBJ1-2; abundance: .; CDR3aa: CARSRPGQAHGYTF; CDR3nt: TGCGCCCGCAGCCGCCCCGGACAGGCCCATGGCTACACCTTC
v_gene: TRBV28; d_gene: .; j_gene: TRBJ2-7; abundance: .; CDR3aa: CASTPQAPRSYEQYF; CDR3nt: TGTGCCAGCACCCCACAGGCCCCTCGATCCTACGAGCAGTACTTC
v_gene: TRBV6-2/TRBV6-3; d_gene: .; j_gene: TRBJ2-7; abundance: .; CDR3aa: CASSHDPGSSSYEQYF; CDR3nt: TGTGCCAGCAGTCATGACCCGGGATCTAGCTCCTACGAGCAGTACTTC